A selection of T cell receptor beta chains follows, all from one sample in a study of cytomegalovirus exposure and HLA in healthy donors. Generated by immunoSEQ multiplex PCR, the TCRdb table keeps only in-frame clones and is missing some. The top ten clones hold around 0.31% of a sample with about 190,000 clones, 86% of them seen once. The sequenced material came from PBMCs. These TCRs come from a young woman in good health and CMV-seronegative. The CDR3 runs from the conserved cysteine through the conserved F or W. D genes are given only for firm matches. Size is stated for part of the rows, as once, few or many counts, or as a class when the clone is expanded.

J | D | V | size | DNA | CDR3
TRBJ2-7 | - | TRBV7-2 | - | TGTGCCAGCAGCTCCCCGCGGGCTAGGAACGAGCAGTACTTC | CASSSPRARNEQYF
TRBJ2-1 | TRBD2 | TRBV7-8 | - | TGTGCCAGCAGCTTGGGACTAGTATCGAATGAGCAGTTCTTC | CASSLGLVSNEQFF
TRBJ1-2 | TRBD1 | TRBV20-1 | - | TGCAGTGCCAGGGACAGCTATGGCTACACCTTC | CSARDSYGYTF
TRBJ2-1 | TRBD1 | TRBV7-3 | - | TGTGCCAGCAGCTCCCTCCCGGACAGGGGATACAATGAGCAGTTCTTC | CASSSLPDRGYNEQFF
TRBJ2-1 | TRBD2 | TRBV2 | once | TGTGCCAGCAGTCTTTGGCGGGAGAGACCCAATGAGCAGTTCTTC | CASSLWRERPNEQFF
TRBJ2-5 | - | TRBV18 | - | TGTGCCAGCTCACCAGGTTGGCAATTGGAGACCCAGTACTTC | CASSPGWQLETQYF
TRBJ2-1 | - | TRBV19 | - | TGTGCCAGTAGTATAAGCGGCACCAGCTCCTACAATGAGCAGTTCTTC | CASSISGTSSYNEQFF
TRBJ2-4 | - | TRBV9 | - | TGTGCCAGCAGCGTAGAGGCAGTCCCCTGGGAGGCCAAAAACATTCAGTACTTC | CASSVEAVPWEAKNIQYF
TRBJ2-5 | - | TRBV7-3 | - | TGTGCCAGCAGCTTAGGGGGGGCCGAGGGACAAGAGACCCAGTACTTC | CASSLGGAEGQETQYF
TRBJ2-7 | - | TRBV6-5 | - | TGTGCCAGCAGTGAGGGGGGGCGCCTCTACGAGCAGTACTTC | CASSEGGRLYEQYF
TRBJ2-1 | TRBD2 | TRBV9 | once | TGTGCCAGCAGCCCACTAGCGGAGTCCTACAATGAGCAGTTCTTC | CASSPLAESYNEQFF
TRBJ2-3 | TRBD2 | TRBV25-1 | once | TGTGCCAGCAGTGACCTCGGGACTAGCGGGGGCCCAACAGATACGCAGTATTTT | CASSDLGTSGGPTDTQYF
TRBJ2-3 | TRBD2 | TRBV5-4 | - | TGTGCCAGCAGCTTGGATGCGGGGGAAACAGATACGCAGTATTTT | CASSLDAGETDTQYF
TRBJ2-3 | TRBD2 | TRBV30 | - | TGTGCTGCGGGGGGGACAGATACGCAGTATTTT | CAAGGTDTQYF
TRBJ2-2 | - | TRBV18 | - | TGTGCCAGCTCCCTCGGCAGGCTCACGAACACCGGGGAGCTGTTTTTT | CASSLGRLTNTGELFF
TRBJ2-6 | - | TRBV18 | - | TGTGCCAGCTCACCAAATTTTCAGGGGACAGGGGCCAACGTCCTGACTTTC | CASSPNFQGTGANVLTF
TRBJ2-1 | TRBD2 | TRBV5-1 | - | TGCGCCAGCAGCTGGAGGAACGCGGGGGACGGGCCGTTCTTC | CASSWRNAGDGPFF
TRBJ1-2 | - | TRBV29-1 | once | TGCAGCGTTGAAGATCTTTATGGCTACACCTTC | CSVEDLYGYTF
TRBJ2-6 | - | TRBV9 | - | TGTGCCAGCAGCGTAGTCGCGGCTGGGGCCAACGTCCTGACTTTC | CASSVVAAGANVLTF
TRBJ2-1 | TRBD2 | TRBV29-1 | few | TGCAGCGTTGAAGATCCATGGGGGAGGGTTGTCTTC | CSVEDPWGRVVF
TRBJ2-7 | TRBD1 | TRBV18 | - | TGTGCCAGCTCACCACCGGGGACAGGCGTCTACTACGAGCAGTACTTC | CASSPPGTGVYYEQYF
TRBJ2-3 | TRBD2 | TRBV5-1 | - | TGCGCCAGCAGCCAAGGCGCGGGGGGGACAGATACGCAGTATTTT | CASSQGAGGTDTQYF
TRBJ2-1 | TRBD1 | TRBV19 | - | TGTGCCAGTAACAAGGGACAGAGCGAAAATGAGCAGTTCTTC | CASNKGQSENEQFF
TRBJ2-5 | - | TRBV5-1 | few | TGCGCCAGCAGCGTTTCGGAGACCCAGTACTTC | CASSVSETQYF
TRBJ2-2 | - | TRBV19 | - | TGTGCCAGTAGTATAGCCCCGGGACAAAACACCGGGGAGCTGTTTTTT | CASSIAPGQNTGELFF
TRBJ2-3 | TRBD2 | TRBV4-2 | - | TGTGCCAGCAGCCAATGGGTAGCGGGGGGTATAGATACGCAGTATTTT | CASSQWVAGGIDTQYF
TRBJ2-1 | TRBD1 | TRBV29-1 | - | TGCAGCGTTGGACAGGGCAACAATGAGCAGTTCTTC | CSVGQGNNEQFF
TRBJ2-4 | - | TRBV21-1 | - | TGTGCCAGCAGCAAAGTTGTAGCGGGGGCGGTGAACATTCAGTACTTC | CASSKVVAGAVNIQYF